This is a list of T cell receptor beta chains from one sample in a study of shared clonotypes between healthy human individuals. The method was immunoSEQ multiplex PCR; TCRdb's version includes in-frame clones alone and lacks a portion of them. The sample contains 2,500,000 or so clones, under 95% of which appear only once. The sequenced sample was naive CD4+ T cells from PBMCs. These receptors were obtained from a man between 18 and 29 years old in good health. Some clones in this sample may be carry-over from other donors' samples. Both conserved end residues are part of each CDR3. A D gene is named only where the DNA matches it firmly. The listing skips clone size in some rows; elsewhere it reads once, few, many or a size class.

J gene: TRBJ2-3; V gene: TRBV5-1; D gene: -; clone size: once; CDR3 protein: CASSPGTRTDTQYF; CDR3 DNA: TGCGCCAGCAGCCCCGGGACTCGCACAGATACGCAGTATTTT
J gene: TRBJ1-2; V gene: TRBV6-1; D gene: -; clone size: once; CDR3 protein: CASSEAHRLIYGYTF; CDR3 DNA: TGTGCCAGCAGTGAAGCCCACAGGTTAATCTATGGCTACACCTTC
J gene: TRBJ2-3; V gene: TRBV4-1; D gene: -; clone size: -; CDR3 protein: CASSQVRIGTDTQYF; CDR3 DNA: TGCGCCAGCAGCCAAGTGAGGATAGGGACAGATACGCAGTATTTT
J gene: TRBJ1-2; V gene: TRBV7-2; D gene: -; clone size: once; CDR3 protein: CASSPGTEYGYTF; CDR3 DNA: TGTGCCAGCAGTCCCGGGACCGAGTATGGCTACACCTTC
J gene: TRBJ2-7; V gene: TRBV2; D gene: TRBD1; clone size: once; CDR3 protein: CASRYRGSSYEQYF; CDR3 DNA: TGTGCCAGCAGGTACAGGGGTTCATCCTACGAGCAGTACTTC
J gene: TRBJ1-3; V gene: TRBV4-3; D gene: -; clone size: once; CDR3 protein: CASSLDPLYRASGNTIYF; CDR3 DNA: TGCGCCAGCAGCCTGGACCCTTTGTACAGGGCCTCTGGAAACACCATATATTTT
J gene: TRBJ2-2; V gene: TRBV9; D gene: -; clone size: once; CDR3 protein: CASSEIGTPRTGELFF; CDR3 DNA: TGTGCCAGCAGCGAAATCGGGACCCCGCGCACCGGGGAGCTGTTTTTT
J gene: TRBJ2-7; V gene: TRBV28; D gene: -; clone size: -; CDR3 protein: CASSAPSSYEQYF; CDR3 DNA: TGTGCCAGCAGTGCACCGTCTTCCTACGAGCAGTACTTC
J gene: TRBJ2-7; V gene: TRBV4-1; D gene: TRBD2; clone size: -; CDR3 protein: CASSQAWAVRAGENEQYF; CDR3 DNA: TGCGCCAGCAGCCAAGCTTGGGCTGTCCGAGCGGGAGAAAACGAGCAGTACTTC
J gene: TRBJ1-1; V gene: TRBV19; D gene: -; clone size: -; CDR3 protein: CASSTQGRGTNTEAFF; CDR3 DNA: TGTGCCAGTAGTACGCAGGGAAGGGGGACGAACACTGAAGCTTTCTTT
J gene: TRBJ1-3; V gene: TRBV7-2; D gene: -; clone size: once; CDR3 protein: CASSSRSGNTIYF; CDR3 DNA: TGTGCCAGCAGCTCCCGCTCCGGAAACACCATATATTTT
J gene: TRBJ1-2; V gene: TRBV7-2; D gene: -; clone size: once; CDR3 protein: CASSLGGANYGYTF; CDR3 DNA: TGTGCCAGCAGCTTGGGAGGGGCTAACTATGGCTACACCTTC
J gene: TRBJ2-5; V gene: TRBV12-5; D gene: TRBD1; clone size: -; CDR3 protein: CASALTGAETQYF; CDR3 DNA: TGTGCTAGTGCTCTAACAGGGGCCGAGACCCAGTACTTC
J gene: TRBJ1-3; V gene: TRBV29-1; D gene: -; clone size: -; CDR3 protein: CSVGNRTVSGNTIYF; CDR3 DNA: TGCAGCGTTGGGAATAGGACGGTCTCTGGAAACACCATATATTTT
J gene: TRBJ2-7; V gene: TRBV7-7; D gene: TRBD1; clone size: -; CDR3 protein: CASSLGRGPYYEQYF; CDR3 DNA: TGTGCCAGCAGCTTAGGCAGGGGGCCTTACTACGAGCAGTACTTC
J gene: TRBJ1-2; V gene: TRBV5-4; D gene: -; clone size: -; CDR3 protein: CASSWATGKTGYTF; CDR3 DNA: TGTGCCAGCAGCTGGGCAACAGGGAAAACTGGCTACACCTTC
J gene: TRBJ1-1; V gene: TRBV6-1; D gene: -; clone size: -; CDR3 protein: CASFLLTVNTEAFF; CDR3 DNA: TGTGCCAGCTTCCTACTGACAGTGAACACTGAAGCTTTCTTT
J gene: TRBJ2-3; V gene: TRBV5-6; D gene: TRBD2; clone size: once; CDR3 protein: CASSPRTSGINTDTQYF; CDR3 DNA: TGTGCCAGCAGCCCGAGGACTAGCGGGATCAACACAGATACGCAGTATTTT
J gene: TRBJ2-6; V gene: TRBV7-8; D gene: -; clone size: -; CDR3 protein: CASSLKSGTDSGANVLTF; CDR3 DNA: TGTGCCAGCAGCTTAAAGTCAGGGACGGATTCTGGGGCCAACGTCCTGACTTTC
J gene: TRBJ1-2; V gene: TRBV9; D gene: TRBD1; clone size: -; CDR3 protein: CASSTGQGTLGVDGYTF; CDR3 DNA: TGTGCCAGCAGCACGGGACAGGGTACTTTGGGTGTGGATGGCTACACCTTC
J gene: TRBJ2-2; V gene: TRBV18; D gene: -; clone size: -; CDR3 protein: CASSHPRVGNTGELFF; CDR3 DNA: TGTGCCAGCTCACACCCCAGGGTCGGGAACACCGGGGAGCTGTTTTTT
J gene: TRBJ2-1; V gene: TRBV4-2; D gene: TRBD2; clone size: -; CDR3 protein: CASSQMGGRATNEQFF; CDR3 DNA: TGTGCCAGCAGCCAGATGGGGGGGAGGGCAACCAATGAGCAGTTCTTC
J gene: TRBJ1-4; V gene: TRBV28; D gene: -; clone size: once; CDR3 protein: CASSFGGATNEKLFF; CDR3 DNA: TGTGCCAGCAGTTTTGGAGGCGCAACTAATGAAAAACTGTTTTTT
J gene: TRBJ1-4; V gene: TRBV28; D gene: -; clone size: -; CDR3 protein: CATSRTTNEKLFF; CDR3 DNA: TGTGCCACCTCCAGGACTACTAATGAAAAACTGTTTTTT
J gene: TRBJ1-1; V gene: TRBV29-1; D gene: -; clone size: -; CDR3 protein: CSSGGTTEAFF; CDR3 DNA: TGCAGTTCAGGAGGGACCACTGAAGCTTTCTTT
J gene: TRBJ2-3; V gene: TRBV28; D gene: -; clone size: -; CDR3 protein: CASRSDRTDTQYF; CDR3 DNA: TGTGCCAGCAGGAGCGACAGAACAGATACGCAGTATTTT
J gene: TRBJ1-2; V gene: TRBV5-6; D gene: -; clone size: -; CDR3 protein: CASSEGPAGYTF; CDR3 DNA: TGTGCCAGCAGCGAGGGACCCGCAGGCTACACCTTC
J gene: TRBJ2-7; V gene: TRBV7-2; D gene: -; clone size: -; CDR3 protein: CASSLAGAPYEQYF; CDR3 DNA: TGTGCCAGCAGCTTAGCGGGGGCCCCCTACGAGCAGTACTTC
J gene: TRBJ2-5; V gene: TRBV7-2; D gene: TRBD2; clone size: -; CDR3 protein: CASSPKGLAGPQETQYF; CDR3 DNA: TGTGCCAGCAGCCCCAAGGGACTAGCGGGGCCTCAAGAGACCCAGTACTTC
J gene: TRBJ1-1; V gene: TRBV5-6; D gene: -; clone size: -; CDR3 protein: CASSSLRNTEAFF; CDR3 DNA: TGTGCCAGCAGCTCGCTTCGTAACACTGAAGCTTTCTTT
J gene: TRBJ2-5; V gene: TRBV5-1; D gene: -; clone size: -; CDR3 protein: CASSLNVDQETQYF; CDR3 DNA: TGCGCCAGCAGCTTGAATGTAGACCAAGAGACCCAGTACTTC
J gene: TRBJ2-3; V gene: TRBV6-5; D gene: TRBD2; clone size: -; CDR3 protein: CASSYTSGSGGDTQYF; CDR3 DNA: TGTGCCAGCAGTTATACTAGCGGGAGTGGGGGAGATACGCAGTATTTT
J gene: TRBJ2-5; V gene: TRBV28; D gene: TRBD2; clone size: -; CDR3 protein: CASSPSGGGNQETQYF; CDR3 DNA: TGTGCCAGCAGCCCCTCGGGCGGGGGTAACCAAGAGACCCAGTACTTC
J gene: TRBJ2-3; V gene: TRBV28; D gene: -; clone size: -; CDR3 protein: CASSGTGAGRDTQYF; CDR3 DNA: TGTGCCAGCAGCGGAACGGGGGCAGGGAGAGATACGCAGTATTTT
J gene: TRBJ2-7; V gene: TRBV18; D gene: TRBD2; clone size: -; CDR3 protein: CASSTTSGRFEQYF; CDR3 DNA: TGTGCCAGCTCAACAACTAGCGGGAGGTTCGAGCAGTACTTC
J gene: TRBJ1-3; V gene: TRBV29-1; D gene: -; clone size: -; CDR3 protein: CSVEVRGRAGNTIYF; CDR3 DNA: TGCAGCGTTGAAGTCAGAGGCAGGGCTGGAAACACCATATATTTT
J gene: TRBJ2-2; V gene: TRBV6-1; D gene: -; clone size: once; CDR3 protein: CASVQGKNTGELFF; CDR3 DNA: TGTGCCAGCGTGCAGGGTAAAAACACCGGGGAGCTGTTTTTT
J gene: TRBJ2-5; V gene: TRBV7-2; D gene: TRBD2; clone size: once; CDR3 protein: CASSLGLAGVGETQYF; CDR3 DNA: TGTGCCAGCAGCTTAGGGCTAGCGGGAGTCGGAGAGACCCAGTACTTC
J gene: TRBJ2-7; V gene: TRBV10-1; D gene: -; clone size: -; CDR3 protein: CASSEPPLGPLPYEQYF; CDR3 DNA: TGCGCCAGCAGTGAGCCCCCTCTCGGCCCTCTACCCTACGAGCAGTACTTC
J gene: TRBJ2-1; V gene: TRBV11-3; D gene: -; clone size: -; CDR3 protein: CASSLEGKSYNEQFF; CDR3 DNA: TGTGCCAGCAGCTTAGAAGGAAAATCCTACAATGAGCAGTTCTTC
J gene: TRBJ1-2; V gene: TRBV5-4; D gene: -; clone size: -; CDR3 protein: CASSPWAAPTGGYGYTF; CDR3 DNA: TGTGCCAGCAGCCCCTGGGCGGCTCCTACGGGTGGTTATGGCTACACCTTC
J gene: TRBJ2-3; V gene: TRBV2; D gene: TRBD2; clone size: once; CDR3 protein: CASSDGVVGGSTDTQYF; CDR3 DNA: TGTGCCAGCAGTGACGGTGTTGTGGGAGGGTCCACAGATACGCAGTATTTT
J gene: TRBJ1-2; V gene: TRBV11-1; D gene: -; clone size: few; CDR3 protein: CASSLPGRGYTF; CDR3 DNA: TGTGCCAGCAGCTTACCAGGCAGGGGCTACACCTTC
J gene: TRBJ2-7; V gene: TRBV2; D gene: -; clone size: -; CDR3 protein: CASSEDRTTHEQYF; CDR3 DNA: TGTGCCAGCAGTGAAGACAGGACCACCCACGAGCAGTACTTC
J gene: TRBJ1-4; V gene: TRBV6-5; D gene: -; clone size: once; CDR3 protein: CASRVDSNEKLFF; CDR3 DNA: TGTGCCAGCAGAGTGGACTCTAATGAAAAACTGTTTTTT
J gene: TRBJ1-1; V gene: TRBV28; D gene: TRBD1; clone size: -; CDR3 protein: CASSQKTGWGTEAFF; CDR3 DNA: TGTGCCAGCAGTCAAAAGACAGGGTGGGGCACTGAAGCTTTCTTT
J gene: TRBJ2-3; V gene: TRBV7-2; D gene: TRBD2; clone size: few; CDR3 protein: CASSLAGGSTDTQYF; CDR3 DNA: TGTGCCAGCAGCTTAGCGGGAGGGAGCACAGATACGCAGTATTTT
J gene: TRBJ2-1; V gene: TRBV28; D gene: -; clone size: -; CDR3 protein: CASSWALGVTQGNEQFF; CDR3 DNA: TGTGCCAGCAGTTGGGCCCTCGGAGTAACACAGGGCAATGAGCAGTTCTTC